What follows are 17 T cell receptor beta chains derived from one specimen sequenced in a study of control samples from healthy donors and cancer patients. Libraries were prepared by immunoSEQ multiplex PCR; TCRdb keeps only in-frame clonotypes and omits some of them. The table records about 110,000 clones, 70% to 85% of them present only once. Sequenced: blood. Receptor source: a man aged 18 to 35 in good health.

The V gene is TRBV4-2, the J gene TRBJ1-5; D uncertain. There are 13 residues in the CDR3. The V gene's germline CDR1 is LGHNA and CDR2 YNFKEQ. Trimming removed 1 base at V and 7 bases at J, with 8 bases between. CDR3 DNA: TGTGCCAGCAGCCAAGGAGGTGGGCAGCCCCAGCATTTT. Protein product: CASSQGGGQPQHF.

This chain joins TRBV7-8 and TRBJ2-7; 9 bases match TRBD2. The CDR3 extends over 15 amino acids. V was pared by 5 bases and J by 3 bases, with 8 bases of the junction left unmatched. Germline CDR1 reads SGHVS; CDR2 reads FQNEAQ. In nucleotides, the CDR3 is TGTGCCAGCAGCCCACGGGCTAGCGGGATCTACGAGCAGTACGTC. It translates to CASSPRASGIYEQYV.

The chain links TRBV4-1 to TRBJ2-3; a possible D gene is TRBD1 (5 bases). Germline CDR1 and CDR2: MGHRA and YSYEKL. V lost 3 bases and J 5 bases, leaving 12 bases between the germline ends. This CDR3 has 14 residues. CDR3 residues: CASSHPGRRDTQYF. The CDR3 nucleotides are TGCGCCAGCAGCCACCCAGGGCGGAGAGATACGCAGTATTTT.

J is TRBJ1-2 and V is TRBV18, with 7 positions matching TRBD1. The V gene's germline CDR1 is KGHSH and CDR2 LQKENI. The CDR3 sequence is 13 residues long. V was pared by 5 bases and J by 5 bases, with 5 bases of the junction left unmatched. DNA of the CDR3: TGTGCCAGCTCAGGGACAGTAGCGTATGGCTACACCTTC. Protein: CASSGTVAYGYTF.

This clone was observed once. The chain couples TRBV6-5 to TRBJ1-3; D perhaps matches TRBD1 (6 bases). Trimming shortened V by 6 bases and J by 0 bases, and 12 bases separated the two germline ends. This CDR3 has 15 residues. The germline CDR1 and CDR2 sequences are MNHEY and SVGAGI. CDR3 residues: CASRSDRYSGNTIYF. The CDR3 DNA is TGTGCCAGCAGAAGTGACAGGTACTCTGGAAACACCATATATTTT.

The chain links TRBV21-1 to TRBJ2-7; the DNA was not used to check the table's D call, TRBD1. TRBV21-1 is a listed pseudogene. The CDR3 has 12 residues. CDR3 DNA: TGTGCCAGCAGCAAACCCAACTACGAGCAGTACGTC. Translation gives CASSKPNYEQYV.

The gene calls are TRBV7-8 and TRBJ1-3; D is unresolved. Trimming left V 5 bases short and J 0 bases short, with 17 bases between. CDR1 SGHVS and CDR2 FQNEAQ come from the germline V gene. The CDR3 is made up of 17 amino acids. CDR3 nucleotides: TGTGCCAGCAGCCCCCCGGTTGGAGGCCGCTCTGGAAACACCATATATTTT. The encoded protein is CASSPPVGGRSGNTIYF.

The chain is built from TRBV19 and TRBJ2-7; TRBD1 aligns across 9 bases. J was trimmed by 2 bases and V by 5 bases; bases with no gene match: 4. This CDR3 region has 14 residues. The germline V gene encodes CDR1 LNHDA and CDR2 SQIVND (reference sequence). In nucleotides, the CDR3 is TGTGCCAGTAGTGCCCGGGACAGGGCCTACGAGCAGTACGTC. Protein sequence: CASSARDRAYEQYV.

This clone appeared a single time. This chain uses TRBV12-3 or TRBV12-4 with TRBJ2-5, with D maybe TRBD2 (5 bases). V lost 5 bases to trimming and J lost 4 bases, with 11 bases between them. This CDR3 is built from 13 residues. The CDR3 DNA reads as TGTGCCAGCAGTCTCGGGGTTGGAGAGACCCAGTACTTC. This translates into CASSLGVGETQYF.

V gene TRBV28 combines with J gene TRBJ2-4; 10 positions agree with TRBD1. The V and J ends lost 5 bases and 9 bases, in that order; junction bases with no gene match: 13. CDR1 and CDR2 (germline): MDHEN, SYDVKM. This CDR3 is built from 16 residues. The CDR3 DNA sequence: TGTGCCAGCAGTCCCTCCCTGACAGGGGGCTTGGGCATTCAGTACTTC. Translation: CASSPSLTGGLGIQYF.

This clone turned up a few times. J is TRBJ2-1 and V is TRBV5-1; D remains unclear. The CDR3 has 15 amino acids. Germline V lookup: CDR1 SGHRS, CDR2 YFSETQ. The V end was cut by 4 bases, the J end by 3 bases, with 14 bases between. The CDR3 DNA sequence: TGCGCCAGCAGCAAGCTGAAGACTGGCTACAATGAGCAGTTCTTC. It yields the protein CASSKLKTGYNEQFF.

The J gene is TRBJ2-2, the V gene TRBV20-1; D uncertain. The germline V and J ends were trimmed by 3 bases and 4 bases, with 9 bases remaining between them. This CDR3 spans 13 amino acids. The germline V gene has CDR1 DFQATT and CDR2 SNEGSKA (reference sequence). CDR3 sequence (DNA): TGCAGTGCTAGTCTGGCCCTCACCGGGGAGCTGTTTTTT. Amino acid sequence: CSASLALTGELFF.

V gene TRBV11-2 combines with J gene TRBJ1-3; the D is unclear. With 6 bases removed from V and 0 bases from J, the gap between germline ends came to 9 bases. This CDR3 contains 14 residues. Germline V gives CDR1 SGHAT, CDR2 FQNNGV. The CDR3 loop is CASRQGSSGNTIYF. CDR3 nucleotides: TGTGCCAGCAGGCAAGGGAGCTCTGGAAACACCATATATTTT.

The CDR3 coding sequence is TGTGCCAGCAGCGCAAGGGTTGCGGTCAATGAAAAACTGTTTTTT. Protein product: CASSARVAVNEKLFF. The gene calls are TRBV25-1 and TRBJ1-4; D unresolved. The V and J ends lost 6 bases and 5 bases respectively, with 16 bases between them. Germline V CDR1 and CDR2: MGHDK, SYGVNS. This CDR3 contains 15 residues.

The chain recombines TRBV19 with TRBJ2-1, with D possibly TRBD1 on 5 matching bases. V lost 4 bases and J 8 bases, leaving 18 bases between the germline ends. Germline assignment: CDR1 LNHDA and CDR2 SQIVND (reference sequence). The CDR3 covers 15 residues. CDR3 nucleotide sequence: TGTGCCAGTAGTAACCCCGTTGGGGCGTGGGATGAGCAGTTCTTC. It translates to CASSNPVGAWDEQFF.

V gene TRBV6-1 combines with J gene TRBJ2-4; TRBD1 matches at 8 bases. CDR1 and CDR2 (germline): MNHNS, SASEGT. This CDR3 contains 14 residues. Germline trimming cut 3 bases from V and 4 bases from J; bases unmatched to any gene: 2. CDR3 coding DNA: TGTGCCAGCAGTGAGCGACAGGGGAAAAACATTCAGTACTTC. This translates into CASSERQGKNIQYF.

The gene calls are TRBV2 and TRBJ1-1, with 10 bases aligning to TRBD1. Germline values: CDR1 SNHLY, CDR2 FYNNEI. The V segment lost 6 bases and the J segment 6 bases; nucleotides outside the gene matches: 7. The CDR3 loop spans 14 amino acids. The DNA of the CDR3 is TGTGCCAGCAGGGGGACAGGGGTTCTCGCTGAAGCTTTCTTT. Residues: CASRGTGVLAEAFF.